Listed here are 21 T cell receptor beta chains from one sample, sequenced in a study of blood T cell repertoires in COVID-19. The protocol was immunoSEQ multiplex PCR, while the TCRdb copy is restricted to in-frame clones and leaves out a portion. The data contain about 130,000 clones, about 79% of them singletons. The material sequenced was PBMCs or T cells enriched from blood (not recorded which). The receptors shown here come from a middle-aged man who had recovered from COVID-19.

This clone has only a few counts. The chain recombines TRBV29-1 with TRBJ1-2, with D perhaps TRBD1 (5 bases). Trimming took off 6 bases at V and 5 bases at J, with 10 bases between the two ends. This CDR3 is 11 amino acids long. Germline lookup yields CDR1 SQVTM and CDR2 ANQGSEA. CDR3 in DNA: TGCAGCGTCAGGGAACGGTATGGCTACACCTTC. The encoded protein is CSVRERYGYTF.

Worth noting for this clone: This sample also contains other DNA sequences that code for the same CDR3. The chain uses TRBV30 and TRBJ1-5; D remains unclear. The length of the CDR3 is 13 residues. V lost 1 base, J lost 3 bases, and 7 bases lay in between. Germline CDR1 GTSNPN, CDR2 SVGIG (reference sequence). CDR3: CAWSGGDNQPQHF. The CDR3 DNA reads TGTGCCTGGAGTGGAGGTGACAATCAGCCCCAGCATTTT.

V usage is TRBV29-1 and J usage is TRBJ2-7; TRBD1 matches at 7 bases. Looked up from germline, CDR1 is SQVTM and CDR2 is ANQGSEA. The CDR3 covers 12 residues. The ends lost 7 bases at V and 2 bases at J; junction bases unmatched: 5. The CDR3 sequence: CSAGQAAYEQYF. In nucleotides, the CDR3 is TGCAGCGCCGGACAGGCCGCCTACGAGCAGTACTTC.

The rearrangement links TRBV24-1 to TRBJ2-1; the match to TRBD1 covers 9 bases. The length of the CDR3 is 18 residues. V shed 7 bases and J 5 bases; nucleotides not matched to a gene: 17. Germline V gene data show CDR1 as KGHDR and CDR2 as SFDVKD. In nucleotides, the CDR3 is TGTGCCACCAGGAAAGAGGAGCAAGGGACAGGGCAGAACAATGAGCAGTTCTTC. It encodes CATRKEEQGTGQNNEQFF.

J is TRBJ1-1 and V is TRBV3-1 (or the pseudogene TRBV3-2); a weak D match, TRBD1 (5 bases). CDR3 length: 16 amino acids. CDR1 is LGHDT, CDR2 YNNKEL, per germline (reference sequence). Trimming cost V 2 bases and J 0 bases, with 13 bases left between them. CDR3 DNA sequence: TGTGCCAGCAGCCAACAACCCCCGACAGTGAACACTGAAGCTTTCTTT. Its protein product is CASSQQPPTVNTEAFF.

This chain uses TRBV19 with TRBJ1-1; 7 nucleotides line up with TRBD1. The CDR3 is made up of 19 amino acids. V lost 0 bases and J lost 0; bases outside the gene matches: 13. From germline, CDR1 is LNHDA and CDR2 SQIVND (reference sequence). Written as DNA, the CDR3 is TGTGCCAGTAGTATAGATTTTGGGACAGCTCTCCCGATGAACACTGAAGCTTTCTTT. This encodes CASSIDFGTALPMNTEAFF.

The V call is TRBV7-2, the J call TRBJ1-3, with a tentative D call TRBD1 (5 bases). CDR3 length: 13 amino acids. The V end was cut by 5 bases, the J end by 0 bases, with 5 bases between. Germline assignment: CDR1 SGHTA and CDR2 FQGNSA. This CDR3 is CASSGASGNTIYF. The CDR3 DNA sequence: TGTGCCAGCAGCGGGGCCTCTGGAAACACCATATATTTT.

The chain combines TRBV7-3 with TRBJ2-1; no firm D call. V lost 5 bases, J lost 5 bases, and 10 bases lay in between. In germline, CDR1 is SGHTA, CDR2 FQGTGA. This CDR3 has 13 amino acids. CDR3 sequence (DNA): TGTGCCAGCAGCCCCCCGGCGGACAATGAGCAGTTCTTC. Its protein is CASSPPADNEQFF.

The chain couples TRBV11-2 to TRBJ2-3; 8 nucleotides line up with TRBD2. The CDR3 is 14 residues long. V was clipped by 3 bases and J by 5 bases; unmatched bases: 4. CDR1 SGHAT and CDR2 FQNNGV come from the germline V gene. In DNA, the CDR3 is TGTGCCAGCAGCTTCGGACTAGCTAGAGATACGCAGTATTTT. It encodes CASSFGLARDTQYF.

The CDR3 sequence: CASSSQTRINYGYTF. DNA of the CDR3: TGTGCCAGCAGTTCCCAGACAAGGATTAACTATGGCTACACCTTC. The J gene is TRBJ1-2, the V gene TRBV6-5; D gene uncertain. Trimming stripped 4 bases from V and 1 base from J, with 13 bases between. The CDR3 runs 15 residues. Germline V gene lookup returns CDR1 MNHEY and CDR2 SVGAGI.

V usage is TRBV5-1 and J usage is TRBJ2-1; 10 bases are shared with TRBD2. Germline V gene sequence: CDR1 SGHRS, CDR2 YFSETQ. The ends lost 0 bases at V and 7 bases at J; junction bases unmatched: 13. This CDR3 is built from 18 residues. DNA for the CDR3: TGCGCCAGCAGCTTGGCCGCGGGGAAGCGGGGGGGCTCGAATGAGCAGTTCTTC. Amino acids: CASSLAAGKRGGSNEQFF.

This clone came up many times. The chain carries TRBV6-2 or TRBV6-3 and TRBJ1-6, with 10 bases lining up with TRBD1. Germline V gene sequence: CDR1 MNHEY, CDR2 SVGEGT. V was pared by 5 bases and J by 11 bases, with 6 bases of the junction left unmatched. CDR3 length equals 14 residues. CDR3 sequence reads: CASSHGQGEAPLHF. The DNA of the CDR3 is TGTGCCAGCAGTCACGGACAGGGGGAAGCACCCCTCCACTTT.

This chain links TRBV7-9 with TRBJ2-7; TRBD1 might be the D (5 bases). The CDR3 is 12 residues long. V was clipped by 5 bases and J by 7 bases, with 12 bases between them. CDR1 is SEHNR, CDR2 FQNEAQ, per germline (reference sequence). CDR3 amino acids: CASSTGGQEQYF. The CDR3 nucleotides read TGTGCCAGCAGCACAGGTGGCCAGGAGCAGTACTTC.

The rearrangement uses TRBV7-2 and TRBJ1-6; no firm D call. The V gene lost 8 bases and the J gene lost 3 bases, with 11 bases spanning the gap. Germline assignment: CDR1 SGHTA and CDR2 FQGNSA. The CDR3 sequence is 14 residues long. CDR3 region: CASSPGDYNSPLHF. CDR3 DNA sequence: TGTGCCAGCTCGCCCGGTGACTATAATTCACCCCTCCACTTT.

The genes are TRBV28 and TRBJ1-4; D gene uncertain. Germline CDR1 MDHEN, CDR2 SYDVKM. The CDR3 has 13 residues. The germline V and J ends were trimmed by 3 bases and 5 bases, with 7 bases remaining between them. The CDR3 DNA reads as TGTGCCAGCAGTTTTCTAATAAATGAAAAACTGTTTTTT. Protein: CASSFLINEKLFF.

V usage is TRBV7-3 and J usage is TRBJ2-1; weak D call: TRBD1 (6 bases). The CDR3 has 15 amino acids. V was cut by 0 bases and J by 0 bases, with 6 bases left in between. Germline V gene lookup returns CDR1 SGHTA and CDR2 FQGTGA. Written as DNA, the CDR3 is TGTGCCAGCAGCTTAACCAGGGGCTCCTACAATGAGCAGTTCTTC. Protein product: CASSLTRGSYNEQFF.

This CDR3 reads CASSQGTSGGLTYNEQFF. DNA of the CDR3: TGTGCCAGCAGCCAAGGGACTAGCGGGGGGCTAACCTACAATGAGCAGTTCTTC. The rearrangement uses TRBV7-2 and TRBJ2-1; 15 bases align to TRBD2. CDR3 length equals 18 residues. The junction had 7 bases not matched to a gene; V was cut back by 5 bases and J by 2 bases. The germline V gene encodes CDR1 SGHTA and CDR2 FQGNSA. Full variable domain (outside the CDR3, taken from reference TRBV7-2 and TRBJ2-1): GAGVSQSPSNKVTEKGKDVELRCDPISGHTALYWYRQSLGQGLEFLIYFQGNSAPDKSGLPSDRFSAERTGGSVSTLTIQRTQQEDSAVYLCASSQGTSGGLTYNEQFFGPGTRLTVL.

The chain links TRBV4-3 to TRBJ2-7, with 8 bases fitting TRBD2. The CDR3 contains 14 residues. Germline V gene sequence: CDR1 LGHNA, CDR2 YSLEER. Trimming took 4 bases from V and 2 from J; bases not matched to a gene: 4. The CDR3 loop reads CASSPGGGPYEQYF. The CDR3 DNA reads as TGCGCCAGCAGCCCCGGGGGGGGACCCTACGAGCAGTACTTC.

The CDR3 nucleotides are TGTGCCAGCAGCCCAAGGCTGACGGGACAAGAGACCCAGTACTTC. Protein: CASSPRLTGQETQYF. The J gene is TRBJ2-5, the V gene TRBV7-2; D perhaps matches TRBD2 (5 bases). CDR3 size: 15 residues. Per the germline V gene, CDR1 is SGHTA and CDR2 is FQGNSA. Trimming cost V 5 bases and J 2 bases, with 15 bases left between them.

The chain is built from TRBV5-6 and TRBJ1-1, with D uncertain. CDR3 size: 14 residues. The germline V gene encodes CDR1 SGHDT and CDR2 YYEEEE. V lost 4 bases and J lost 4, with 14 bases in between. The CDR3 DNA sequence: TGTGCCAGCAGCCGCGCCCGGGGTGGCACTGAAGCTTTCTTT. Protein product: CASSRARGGTEAFF.

The CDR3 region is CSVVFGNYGYTF. For the CDR3, the DNA is TGCAGCGTTGTATTCGGGAACTATGGCTACACCTTC. V is TRBV29-1 and J is TRBJ1-2; D gene unclear. The CDR3 is 12 amino acids. Trimming shortened V by 4 bases and J by 2 bases, and 8 bases separated the two germline ends. The germline gives CDR1 SQVTM, CDR2 ANQGSEA.